A selection of T cell receptor beta chains follows, all from one sample in a study of T cell responses to AZD1222 COVID-19 vaccine. The protocol was immunoSEQ multiplex PCR, while the TCRdb copy is restricted to in-frame clones and leaves out a portion. The profile shows tens of thousands of clones, approximately 90% of them singletons. Sequences were derived from peripheral blood, sampled on day 0 of AZD1222 vaccination. The source of these receptors is an adult in good health. CDR3s include the opening cysteine and the closing phenylalanine or tryptophan. Fields, in order: CDR3 protein, CDR3 DNA, J gene, V gene, CDR3 length, D gene, clone size. D genes are given only for firm matches. Size is stated for part of the rows, as once, few or many counts, or as a class when the clone is expanded.

CDR3aa: CASSFQGGSTEAFF; CDR3nt: TGTGCCAGCAGCTTTCAGGGGGGGAGTACTGAAGCTTTCTTT; j_gene: TRBJ1-1; v_gene: TRBV7-2; len: 14; d_gene: TRBD1; abundance: -
CDR3aa: CASSPDVAWETQYF; CDR3nt: TGCGCCAGCAGTCCGGACGTAGCCTGGGAGACCCAGTACTTC; j_gene: TRBJ2-5; v_gene: TRBV5-1; len: 14; d_gene: -; abundance: -
CDR3aa: CASSLGGGSSYEQYF; CDR3nt: TGCGCCAGCAGCTTGGGTGGCGGGAGCTCCTACGAGCAGTACTTC; j_gene: TRBJ2-7; v_gene: TRBV5-1; len: 15; d_gene: TRBD2; abundance: -
CDR3aa: CASSSGSAYNSPLHF; CDR3nt: TGTGCCAGCAGCTCGGGTTCTGCCTATAATTCACCCCTCCACTTT; j_gene: TRBJ1-6; v_gene: TRBV7-2; len: 15; d_gene: -; abundance: -
CDR3aa: CASSSDGRPTEAFF; CDR3nt: TGCGCCAGCAGCTCGGACGGCCGGCCCACTGAAGCTTTCTTT; j_gene: TRBJ1-1; v_gene: TRBV5-1; len: 14; d_gene: -; abundance: few
CDR3aa: CASRLTVNYGYTF; CDR3nt: TGTGCCAGCAGATTGACAGTAAACTATGGCTACACCTTC; j_gene: TRBJ1-2; v_gene: TRBV7-9; len: 13; d_gene: -; abundance: few
CDR3aa: CASSLGQRAYEQYF; CDR3nt: TGTGCCAGCAGTCTAGGACAAAGAGCCTACGAGCAGTACTTC; j_gene: TRBJ2-7; v_gene: TRBV27; len: 14; d_gene: -; abundance: once
CDR3aa: CATSRPGHRSGAHRRSQPQHF; CDR3nt: TGTGCCACCAGCCGCCCGGGCCACAGGTCGGGGGCCCATCGACGGAGTCAGCCCCAGCATTTT; j_gene: TRBJ1-5; v_gene: TRBV24-1; len: 21; d_gene: -; abundance: -
CDR3aa: CATHPTGDRTGGEQFF; CDR3nt: TGTGCCACCCACCCTACCGGTGACAGGACAGGGGGTGAGCAGTTCTTC; j_gene: TRBJ2-1; v_gene: TRBV15; len: 16; d_gene: TRBD1; abundance: once
CDR3aa: CASSLAQGANTEAFF; CDR3nt: TGTGCCAGCAGCTTAGCTCAGGGGGCGAACACTGAAGCTTTCTTT; j_gene: TRBJ1-1; v_gene: TRBV11-2; len: 15; d_gene: TRBD1; abundance: -
CDR3aa: CASSLTDRRNTIYF; CDR3nt: TGTGCCAGCAGTTTGACAGATCGTCGGAACACCATATATTTT; j_gene: TRBJ1-3; v_gene: TRBV6-5; len: 14; d_gene: -; abundance: -
CDR3aa: CASSGGLELGEQFF; CDR3nt: TGTGCCAGCAGCGGCGGACTAGAACTGGGTGAGCAGTTCTTC; j_gene: TRBJ2-1; v_gene: TRBV7-9; len: 14; d_gene: TRBD2; abundance: -
CDR3aa: CASSSPGELQYF; CDR3nt: TGTGCCAGCAGCTCACCCGGGGAGCTTCAGTACTTC; j_gene: TRBJ2-4; v_gene: TRBV12-3/TRBV12-4; len: 12; d_gene: -; abundance: -
CDR3aa: CASSSDLVSRGTNEQFF; CDR3nt: TGCGCCAGCAGCTCTGACCTGGTCAGTCGGGGGACCAATGAGCAGTTCTTC; j_gene: TRBJ2-1; v_gene: TRBV5-1; len: 17; d_gene: -; abundance: -
CDR3aa: CASSRSTRTDTQYF; CDR3nt: TGTGCCAGCAGTCGTTCGACCCGCACAGATACGCAGTATTTT; j_gene: TRBJ2-3; v_gene: TRBV6-5; len: 14; d_gene: -; abundance: -
CDR3aa: CAWTSGVGVNYGYTF; CDR3nt: TGTGCCTGGACCTCCGGGGTCGGGGTCAACTATGGCTACACCTTC; j_gene: TRBJ1-2; v_gene: TRBV30; len: 15; d_gene: -; abundance: once
CDR3aa: CASSFSVGTPGTDTQYF; CDR3nt: TGTGCCAGCAGCTTTTCAGTGGGGACTCCCGGCACAGATACGCAGTATTTT; j_gene: TRBJ2-3; v_gene: TRBV7-9; len: 17; d_gene: -; abundance: -
CDR3aa: CASTQVNTGELFF; CDR3nt: TGTGCCAGCACCCAGGTGAACACCGGGGAGCTGTTTTTT; j_gene: TRBJ2-2; v_gene: TRBV11-2; len: 13; d_gene: -; abundance: -
CDR3aa: CASSIASGGWNEQFF; CDR3nt: TGTGCCAGTAGTATTGCTAGCGGGGGATGGAATGAGCAGTTCTTC; j_gene: TRBJ2-1; v_gene: TRBV19; len: 15; d_gene: TRBD2; abundance: -
CDR3aa: CASSASFLRELYNEQFF; CDR3nt: TGTGCCAGCAGCGCCTCGTTCCTAAGGGAGCTCTACAATGAGCAGTTCTTC; j_gene: TRBJ2-1; v_gene: TRBV7-2; len: 17; d_gene: -; abundance: -
CDR3aa: CANSKGQLNTGELFF; CDR3nt: TGTGCCAACTCCAAGGGACAATTGAACACCGGGGAGCTGTTTTTT; j_gene: TRBJ2-2; v_gene: TRBV6-6; len: 15; d_gene: -; abundance: -
CDR3aa: CASSTGGYGYTF; CDR3nt: TGTGCCTCATCCACAGGGGGCTATGGCTACACCTTC; j_gene: TRBJ1-2; v_gene: TRBV30; len: 12; d_gene: TRBD1; abundance: -
CDR3aa: CASSIPRTGYTF; CDR3nt: TGTGCCAGCAGCATCCCTAGGACTGGCTACACCTTC; j_gene: TRBJ1-2; v_gene: TRBV7-9; len: 12; d_gene: -; abundance: -
CDR3aa: CASSLVVGLLSEQYF; CDR3nt: TGTGCCAGCAGCCTAGTCGTAGGGTTACTCAGCGAGCAGTACTTC; j_gene: TRBJ2-7; v_gene: TRBV14; len: 15; d_gene: -; abundance: -
CDR3aa: CASSQVGEQFF; CDR3nt: TGCGCCAGCAGCCAAGTCGGAGAGCAGTTCTTC; j_gene: TRBJ2-1; v_gene: TRBV4-1; len: 11; d_gene: -; abundance: -
CDR3aa: CASGLVPAPPGQPQHF; CDR3nt: TGTGCTAGTGGTTTGGTACCGGCCCCGCCAGGTCAGCCCCAGCATTTT; j_gene: TRBJ1-5; v_gene: TRBV12-5; len: 16; d_gene: -; abundance: -
CDR3aa: CASSTASLGNTIYF; CDR3nt: TGTGCCAGCTCGACAGCCTCCCTTGGAAACACCATATATTTT; j_gene: TRBJ1-3; v_gene: TRBV6-5; len: 14; d_gene: -; abundance: -
CDR3aa: CASSYEVGRVTYGYTF; CDR3nt: TGTGCCAGCAGTTACGAGGTCGGCAGGGTGACCTATGGCTACACCTTC; j_gene: TRBJ1-2; v_gene: TRBV6-6; len: 16; d_gene: -; abundance: -
CDR3aa: CASSQWRQGGIYGYTF; CDR3nt: TGCGCCAGCAGCCAATGGCGGCAGGGAGGGATCTATGGCTACACCTTC; j_gene: TRBJ1-2; v_gene: TRBV4-3; len: 16; d_gene: -; abundance: -
CDR3aa: CASSLQVYSGNTIYF; CDR3nt: TGTGCCAGCAGCTTACAGGTTTACTCTGGAAACACCATATATTTT; j_gene: TRBJ1-3; v_gene: TRBV5-6; len: 15; d_gene: -; abundance: -
CDR3aa: CASGAGQNNEQFF; CDR3nt: TGTGCTAGTGGTGCCGGACAGAACAATGAGCAGTTCTTC; j_gene: TRBJ2-1; v_gene: TRBV12-5; len: 13; d_gene: -; abundance: -
CDR3aa: CASSPSGQQGGNTIYF; CDR3nt: TGTGCCAGCAGCCCTTCCGGACAGCAAGGCGGAAACACCATATATTTT; j_gene: TRBJ1-3; v_gene: TRBV7-3; len: 16; d_gene: -; abundance: -
CDR3aa: CASSAYSVGTTEAFF; CDR3nt: TGTGCCAGCAGTGCTTACTCTGTGGGGACCACTGAAGCTTTCTTT; j_gene: TRBJ1-1; v_gene: TRBV25-1; len: 15; d_gene: -; abundance: -
CDR3aa: CASSHLQEGEQYF; CDR3nt: TGTGCCAGCAGTCATTTACAGGAGGGCGAGCAGTACTTC; j_gene: TRBJ2-7; v_gene: TRBV7-2; len: 13; d_gene: -; abundance: few
CDR3aa: CASSQDRAGNTIYF; CDR3nt: TGTGCCAGCAGCCAAGACAGGGCCGGAAACACCATATATTTT; j_gene: TRBJ1-3; v_gene: TRBV14; len: 14; d_gene: -; abundance: -
CDR3aa: CATSDYRGSYNEQFF; CDR3nt: TGTGCCACCAGTGATTACCGGGGCTCCTACAATGAGCAGTTCTTC; j_gene: TRBJ2-1; v_gene: TRBV24-1; len: 15; d_gene: -; abundance: -
CDR3aa: CASSQGGGVTDTQYF; CDR3nt: TGTGCCAGCAGTCAGGGGGGCGGGGTCACAGATACGCAGTATTTT; j_gene: TRBJ2-3; v_gene: TRBV6-5; len: 15; d_gene: -; abundance: -
CDR3aa: CASTQGAHLWQYF; CDR3nt: TGTGCCAGCACACAGGGGGCCCATCTATGGCAGTACTTC; j_gene: TRBJ2-7; v_gene: TRBV28; len: 13; d_gene: TRBD1; abundance: -
CDR3aa: CASTTGPYTF; CDR3nt: TGTGCCAGCACCACCGGGCCCTACACCTTC; j_gene: TRBJ1-2; v_gene: TRBV6-5; len: 10; d_gene: -; abundance: -
CDR3aa: CATSDSGGVARGELFF; CDR3nt: TGTGCCACCAGTGATTCCGGCGGGGTAGCGAGGGGGGAGCTGTTTTTT; j_gene: TRBJ2-2; v_gene: TRBV24-1; len: 16; d_gene: -; abundance: once
CDR3aa: CASTRANFQPQHF; CDR3nt: TGTGCCAGTACCCGGGCCAATTTTCAGCCCCAGCATTTT; j_gene: TRBJ1-5; v_gene: TRBV19; len: 13; d_gene: -; abundance: -
CDR3aa: CASSTERRDRGRGDGYTF; CDR3nt: TGTGCCAGTAGTACAGAGAGAAGGGACAGGGGGCGCGGAGATGGCTACACCTTC; j_gene: TRBJ1-2; v_gene: TRBV19; len: 18; d_gene: TRBD1; abundance: -
CDR3aa: CASSPPGGSPEKLFF; CDR3nt: TGTGCCAGCTCACCACCTGGCGGCAGTCCTGAAAAACTGTTTTTT; j_gene: TRBJ1-4; v_gene: TRBV18; len: 15; d_gene: -; abundance: -
CDR3aa: CAWSVHRTASGSQHF; CDR3nt: TGTGCCTGGAGTGTACACCGGACGGCTAGTGGGTCCCAGCATTTT; j_gene: TRBJ1-5; v_gene: TRBV30; len: 15; d_gene: -; abundance: -
CDR3aa: CASSRLREIFAEAFF; CDR3nt: TGTGCCAGCAGCCGTCTGAGGGAAATCTTCGCGGAGGCTTTCTTT; j_gene: TRBJ1-1; v_gene: TRBV6-5; len: 15; d_gene: -; abundance: once
CDR3aa: CASSYGQSYGYTF; CDR3nt: TGTGCCAGCAGCTACGGACAGTCCTATGGCTACACCTTC; j_gene: TRBJ1-2; v_gene: TRBV5-5; len: 13; d_gene: -; abundance: -
CDR3aa: CASSRGTGNQPQHF; CDR3nt: TGCGCCAGCTCCCGAGGGACAGGCAATCAGCCCCAGCATTTT; j_gene: TRBJ1-5; v_gene: TRBV5-1; len: 14; d_gene: TRBD1; abundance: few
CDR3aa: CASSLHGGGGNERKLFF; CDR3nt: TGTGCCAGCAGCTTACATGGTGGAGGCGGTAATGAAAGAAAACTGTTTTTT; j_gene: TRBJ1-4; v_gene: TRBV5-4; len: 17; d_gene: -; abundance: -
CDR3aa: CAWSTGTGKNNEQFF; CDR3nt: TGTGCCTGGAGCACCGGGACAGGGAAGAACAATGAGCAGTTCTTC; j_gene: TRBJ2-1; v_gene: TRBV30; len: 15; d_gene: TRBD1; abundance: -
CDR3aa: CASSRSEGETQYF; CDR3nt: TGTGCCAGCAGCAGAAGCGAAGGCGAGACCCAGTACTTC; j_gene: TRBJ2-5; v_gene: TRBV13; len: 13; d_gene: -; abundance: -
CDR3aa: CASSMNSYEQYF; CDR3nt: TGTGCCAGTAGTATGAACAGCTACGAGCAGTACTTC; j_gene: TRBJ2-7; v_gene: TRBV19; len: 12; d_gene: -; abundance: once
CDR3aa: CASSQERVWGNQPQHF; CDR3nt: TGCGCCAGCAGCCAAGAACGGGTCTGGGGCAATCAGCCCCAGCATTTT; j_gene: TRBJ1-5; v_gene: TRBV4-3; len: 16; d_gene: -; abundance: few
CDR3aa: CAISDGVNTEAFF; CDR3nt: TGTGCCATCAGTGATGGAGTGAACACTGAAGCTTTCTTT; j_gene: TRBJ1-1; v_gene: TRBV10-3; len: 13; d_gene: -; abundance: -